The rows below give T cell receptor beta chains drawn from one sample of a study of post-analysis software for immune sequencing data. Each CDR3 protein gets one entry after TCRdb re-called the PCR reads with MiXCR. The sample holds 450,000 to 650,000 distinct CDR3 sequences, 44% seen once. The sample consisted of blood. Receptors originate from a girl under 18 with multiple sclerosis. CDR3s include the opening cysteine and the closing phenylalanine or tryptophan. Fields, in order: D gene, clone size, V gene, J gene, CDR3 protein, CDR3 DNA. The D gene is left open where the match is weak. The listing skips clone size in some rows; elsewhere it reads once, few, many or a size class.

d_gene: TRBD2
abundance: -
v_gene: TRBV27
j_gene: TRBJ2-1
CDR3aa: CAIATSGRAGYNEQFF
CDR3nt: TGTGCCATCGCGACTAGCGGGAGGGCCGGGTACAATGAGCAGTTCTTC

d_gene: -
abundance: -
v_gene: TRBV21-1
j_gene: TRBJ2-4
CDR3aa: CASSFSRLAKNIQYF
CDR3nt: TGTGCCAGCAGTTTTTCCCGATTAGCCAAAAACATTCAGTACTTC

d_gene: TRBD2
abundance: -
v_gene: TRBV11-3
j_gene: TRBJ2-3
CDR3aa: CASSGGRALDTQYF
CDR3nt: TGTGCCAGCAGCGGCGGGAGGGCCTTAGATACGCAGTATTTT

d_gene: TRBD1
abundance: -
v_gene: TRBV6-6
j_gene: TRBJ2-1
CDR3aa: CASSYRAGTGVNEQFF
CDR3nt: TGTGCCAGCAGTTATAGGGCAGGGACAGGGGTCAATGAGCAGTTCTTC

d_gene: -
abundance: -
v_gene: TRBV6-5
j_gene: TRBJ2-5
CDR3aa: CASSYFRRDQETQYF
CDR3nt: TGTGCCAGCAGTTACTTTCGCAGGGACCAAGAGACCCAGTACTTC

d_gene: TRBD2
abundance: -
v_gene: TRBV10-3
j_gene: TRBJ2-7
CDR3aa: CAISEPGSSGRAEQYF
CDR3nt: TGTGCCATCAGTGAGCCGGGATCTAGCGGGAGAGCCGAGCAGTACTTC

d_gene: TRBD2
abundance: few
v_gene: TRBV20-1
j_gene: TRBJ2-3
CDR3aa: CSAIRLAGGPTDTQYF
CDR3nt: TGCAGTGCTATTCGGCTAGCGGGGGGGCCCACAGATACGCAGTATTTT

d_gene: -
abundance: few
v_gene: TRBV4-1
j_gene: TRBJ2-7
CDR3aa: CASSQVPAGSYEQYF
CDR3nt: TGCGCCAGCAGCCAAGTGCCAGCGGGCTCCTACGAGCAGTACTTC

d_gene: TRBD2
abundance: -
v_gene: TRBV9
j_gene: TRBJ2-3
CDR3aa: CASSVTTSGGTDTQYF
CDR3nt: TGTGCCAGCAGCGTGACAACTAGCGGGGGAACAGATACGCAGTATTTT

d_gene: TRBD2
abundance: -
v_gene: TRBV29-1
j_gene: TRBJ2-3
CDR3aa: CSVELTSGGKDTQYF
CDR3nt: TGCAGCGTGGAATTAACTAGCGGGGGGAAGGATACGCAGTATTTT

d_gene: -
abundance: few
v_gene: TRBV5-1
j_gene: TRBJ2-7
CDR3aa: CASRTEQGYEQYF
CDR3nt: TGCGCCAGCAGGACTGAACAGGGCTACGAGCAGTACTTC

d_gene: TRBD2
abundance: -
v_gene: TRBV5-1
j_gene: TRBJ2-5
CDR3aa: CASTTPLVGGGEETQYF
CDR3nt: TGCGCCAGCACCACTCCCTTAGTTGGCGGGGGAGAAGAGACCCAGTACTTC

d_gene: TRBD2
abundance: -
v_gene: TRBV3-1
j_gene: TRBJ2-7
CDR3aa: CASSQATSGSGSYEQYF
CDR3nt: TGTGCCAGCAGCCAAGCGACTAGCGGGAGCGGCTCCTACGAGCAGTACTTC

d_gene: -
abundance: -
v_gene: TRBV6-1
j_gene: TRBJ1-4
CDR3aa: CASKAWNEKLFF
CDR3nt: TGTGCCAGCAAGGCTTGGAATGAAAAACTGTTTTTT

d_gene: TRBD2
abundance: -
v_gene: TRBV12-3/TRBV12-4
j_gene: TRBJ2-7
CDR3aa: CASSGLAGYYEQYF
CDR3nt: TGTGCCAGCAGTGGACTAGCGGGTTACTACGAGCAGTACTTC

d_gene: -
abundance: -
v_gene: TRBV19
j_gene: TRBJ2-5
CDR3aa: CATNRGAGETQYF
CDR3nt: TGTGCCACCAACCGCGGGGCGGGTGAGACCCAGTACTTC

d_gene: -
abundance: few
v_gene: TRBV5-6
j_gene: TRBJ2-1
CDR3aa: CASSWSLTTYYDEQFF
CDR3nt: TGTGCCAGCAGCTGGAGCCTGACTACTTACTATGATGAGCAGTTCTTC

d_gene: TRBD2
abundance: few
v_gene: TRBV20-1
j_gene: TRBJ2-1
CDR3aa: CSAPTKAGGRGNEQFF
CDR3nt: TGCAGTGCTCCAACAAAAGCGGGGGGGCGAGGCAATGAGCAGTTCTTC

d_gene: -
abundance: few
v_gene: TRBV5-1
j_gene: TRBJ2-3
CDR3aa: CASTITDVGTDTQYF
CDR3nt: TGCGCCAGCACCATAACGGACGTCGGCACAGATACGCAGTATTTT

d_gene: -
abundance: -
v_gene: TRBV12-3/TRBV12-4
j_gene: TRBJ1-1
CDR3aa: CASSAGWGPNTEAFF
CDR3nt: TGTGCCAGCAGTGCGGGGTGGGGGCCGAACACTGAAGCTTTCTTT

d_gene: -
abundance: few
v_gene: TRBV4-2
j_gene: TRBJ2-3
CDR3aa: CASSQDGPSRPTDTQYF
CDR3nt: TGTGCCAGCAGCCAAGATGGTCCATCAAGGCCCACAGATACGCAGTATTTT

d_gene: TRBD2
abundance: -
v_gene: TRBV7-6
j_gene: TRBJ2-5
CDR3aa: CASSPPGLAGAQETQYF
CDR3nt: TGTGCCAGCAGCCCCCCGGGACTAGCGGGGGCACAAGAGACCCAGTACTTC

d_gene: -
abundance: -
v_gene: TRBV7-2
j_gene: TRBJ2-7
CDR3aa: CASRPRSNEQYF
CDR3nt: TGTGCCAGCAGACCCCGCTCCAATGAGCAGTACTTC

d_gene: -
abundance: many
v_gene: TRBV2
j_gene: TRBJ2-3
CDR3aa: CASSARWDTQYF
CDR3nt: TGTGCCAGCAGTGCCCGTTGGGATACGCAGTATTTT

d_gene: TRBD1
abundance: once
v_gene: TRBV18
j_gene: TRBJ1-2
CDR3aa: CASSQPGQANYGYTF
CDR3nt: TGTGCCAGCTCTCAACCAGGACAGGCTAACTATGGCTACACCTTC

d_gene: -
abundance: -
v_gene: TRBV7-2
j_gene: TRBJ2-7
CDR3aa: CASTRGLDAAYEQYF
CDR3nt: TGTGCCAGCACCCGGGGATTGGACGCTGCCTACGAGCAGTACTTC

d_gene: -
abundance: -
v_gene: TRBV29-1
j_gene: TRBJ2-1
CDR3aa: CSVERQFNEQFF
CDR3nt: TGCAGCGTTGAAAGACAGTTCAATGAGCAGTTCTTC

d_gene: -
abundance: -
v_gene: TRBV29-1
j_gene: TRBJ2-5
CDR3aa: CSVEGAEETQYF
CDR3nt: TGCAGCGTTGAAGGGGCGGAAGAGACCCAGTACTTC

d_gene: -
abundance: few
v_gene: TRBV6-5
j_gene: TRBJ2-2
CDR3aa: CASSYRGVTGELFF
CDR3nt: TGTGCCAGCAGTTACAGAGGGGTCACCGGGGAGCTGTTTTTT

d_gene: -
abundance: -
v_gene: TRBV12-3/TRBV12-4
j_gene: TRBJ2-7
CDR3aa: CASSIKQGEAAQYF
CDR3nt: TGTGCCAGCAGTATAAAACAGGGCGAAGCGGCCCAGTACTTC

d_gene: -
abundance: -
v_gene: TRBV4-1
j_gene: TRBJ1-4
CDR3aa: CASSPEGKVGEKLFF
CDR3nt: TGCGCCAGCAGCCCCGAGGGGAAAGTAGGGGAAAAACTGTTTTTT